This T cell receptor beta chain was captured by sequencing in a study of CXCR3-negative and CXCR3-positive naive CD8 T cells. Study in general: Collectively, the libraries yielded 140 million or so TRB reads in total, at about 1.5 +/- 0.3 million per library. Points from the study as a whole: Memory CD8+ T cell repertoires were far less diverse than both naive subsets. In cryopreserved cells, CXCR3 expression partially decreased, and fresh PBMCs were used in most assays. Relative to CXCR3-negative naive cells, CXCR3-positive naive cells had more hydrophobic TRB CDR3s. In naive cells, CXCR3-negative and CXCR3-positive subsets had similar TRBV-TRBJ usage; memory cells differed.

The CDR3 runs to 13 residues. Germline CDR1 reads SSHAT; CDR2 reads FNYEAQ (reference sequence). It was by 5' RACE with UMI labels that the TRB cDNA libraries were prepared. TCRdb re-called the 5' RACE reads; every CDR3 protein appears as one record, without DNA. Its clone listing holds around 88,000 distinct CDR3 sequences. Comment on this clonotype: Its target is unknown.

This clonotype was sampled from a human donor in good health. Some clones in this sample may be carry-over from other donors' samples. The chain couples TRBV7-7 to TRBJ2-1; checking the TCRdb D call of TRBD1 is not possible without DNA. The sequenced material came from naive CXCR3+ CD8+ T cells from blood. The subset: CD45RO-CCR7+CD27+CD95- naive CD8+ T cells expressing CXCR3 (TNR3+). CDR3 loop: CASSFGQGGEQFF.